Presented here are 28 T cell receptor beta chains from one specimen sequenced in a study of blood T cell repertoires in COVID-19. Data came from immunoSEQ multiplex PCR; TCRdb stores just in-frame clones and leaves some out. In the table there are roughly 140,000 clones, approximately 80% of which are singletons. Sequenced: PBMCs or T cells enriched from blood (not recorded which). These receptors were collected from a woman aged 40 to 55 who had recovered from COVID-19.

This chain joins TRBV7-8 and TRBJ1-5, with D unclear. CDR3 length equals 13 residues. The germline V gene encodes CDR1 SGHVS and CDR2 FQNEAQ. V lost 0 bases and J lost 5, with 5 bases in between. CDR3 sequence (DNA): TGTGCCAGCAGCTTAGCTCAGTATCAGCCCCAGCATTTT. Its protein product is CASSLAQYQPQHF. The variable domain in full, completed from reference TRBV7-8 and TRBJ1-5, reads GAGVSQSPRYKVAKRGQDVALRCDPISGHVSLFWYQQALGQGPEFLTYFQNEAQLDKSGLPSDRFFAERPEGSVSTLKIQRTQQEDSAVYLCASSLAQYQPQHFGDGTRLSIL.

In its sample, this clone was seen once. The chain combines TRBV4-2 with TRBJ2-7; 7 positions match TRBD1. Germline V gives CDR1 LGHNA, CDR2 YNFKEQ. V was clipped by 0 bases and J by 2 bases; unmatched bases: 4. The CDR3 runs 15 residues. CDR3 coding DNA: TGTGCCAGCAGCCAAGAAGGGACAGCACCCTACGAGCAGTACTTC. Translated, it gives CASSQEGTAPYEQYF.

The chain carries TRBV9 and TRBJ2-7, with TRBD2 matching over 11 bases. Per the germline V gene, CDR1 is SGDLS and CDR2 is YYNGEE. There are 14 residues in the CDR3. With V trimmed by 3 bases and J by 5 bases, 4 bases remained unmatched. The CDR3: CASSGSGRANEQYF. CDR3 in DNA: TGTGCCAGCAGCGGTAGCGGGAGGGCCAACGAGCAGTACTTC.

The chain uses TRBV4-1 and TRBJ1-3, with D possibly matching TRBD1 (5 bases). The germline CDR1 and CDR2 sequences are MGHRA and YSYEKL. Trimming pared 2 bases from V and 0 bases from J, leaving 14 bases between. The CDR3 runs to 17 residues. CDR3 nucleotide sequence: TGCGCCAGCAGCCAATCCTGGGGCAGGAGCTCTGGAAACACCATATATTTT. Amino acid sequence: CASSQSWGRSSGNTIYF.

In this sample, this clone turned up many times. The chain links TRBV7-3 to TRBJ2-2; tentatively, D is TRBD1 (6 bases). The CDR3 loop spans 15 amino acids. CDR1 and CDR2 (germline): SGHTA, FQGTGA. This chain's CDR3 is CASQVLGGNTGELFF. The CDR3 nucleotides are TGTGCTAGCCAGGTGTTAGGGGGGAACACCGGGGAGCTGTTTTTT. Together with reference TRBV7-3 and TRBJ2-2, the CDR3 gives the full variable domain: GAGVSQTPSNKVTEKGKYVELRCDPISGHTALYWYRQSLGQGPEFLIYFQGTGAADDSGLPNDRFFAVRPEGSVSTLKIQRTERGDSAVYLCASQVLGGNTGELFFGEGSRLTVL.

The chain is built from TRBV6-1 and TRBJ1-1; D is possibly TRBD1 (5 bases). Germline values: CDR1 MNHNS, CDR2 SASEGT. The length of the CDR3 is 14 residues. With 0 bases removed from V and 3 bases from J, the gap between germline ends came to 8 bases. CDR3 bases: TGTGCCAGCAGTGAAGCCCCGGGGGACACTGAAGCTTTCTTT. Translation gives CASSEAPGDTEAFF.

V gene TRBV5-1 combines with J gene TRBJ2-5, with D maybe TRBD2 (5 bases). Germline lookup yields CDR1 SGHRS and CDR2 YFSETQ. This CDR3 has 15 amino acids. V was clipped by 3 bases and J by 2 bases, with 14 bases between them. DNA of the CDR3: TGCGCCAGCAGCTCAACGGACTGGGGACAAGAGACCCAGTACTTC. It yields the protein CASSSTDWGQETQYF.

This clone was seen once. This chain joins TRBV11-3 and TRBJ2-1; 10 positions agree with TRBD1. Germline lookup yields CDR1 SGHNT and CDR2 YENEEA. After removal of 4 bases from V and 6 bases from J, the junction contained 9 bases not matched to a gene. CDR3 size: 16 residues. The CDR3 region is CASSSSGQGPSNEQFF. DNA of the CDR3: TGTGCCAGCAGCTCCTCGGGACAGGGGCCTTCCAATGAGCAGTTCTTC.

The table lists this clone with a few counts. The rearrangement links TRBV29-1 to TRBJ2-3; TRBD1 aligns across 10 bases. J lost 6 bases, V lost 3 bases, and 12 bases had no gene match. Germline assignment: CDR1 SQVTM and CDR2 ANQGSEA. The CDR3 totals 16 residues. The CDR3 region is CSVDRVRDRGTDTQYF. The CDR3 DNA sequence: TGCAGCGTTGATCGGGTTCGGGACAGGGGTACCGATACGCAGTATTTT.

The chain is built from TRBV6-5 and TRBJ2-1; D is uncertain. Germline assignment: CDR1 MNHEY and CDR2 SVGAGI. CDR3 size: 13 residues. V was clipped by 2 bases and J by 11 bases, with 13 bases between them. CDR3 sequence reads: CASSYRDKPQQFF. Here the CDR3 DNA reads TGTGCCAGCAGTTACCGAGACAAGCCTCAGCAGTTCTTC.

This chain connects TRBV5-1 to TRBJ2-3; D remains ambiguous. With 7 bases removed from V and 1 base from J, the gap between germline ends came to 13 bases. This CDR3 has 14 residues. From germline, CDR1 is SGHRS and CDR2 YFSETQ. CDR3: CASQLRWGTDTQYF. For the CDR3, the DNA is TGCGCCAGCCAACTACGTTGGGGCACAGATACGCAGTATTTT.

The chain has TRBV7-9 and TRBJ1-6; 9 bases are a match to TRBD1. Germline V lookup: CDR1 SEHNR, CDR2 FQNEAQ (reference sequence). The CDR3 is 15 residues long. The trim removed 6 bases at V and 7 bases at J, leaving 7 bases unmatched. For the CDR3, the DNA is TGTGCCAGCAGGATGGACAGGGGAAGGAATTCACCCCTCCACTTT. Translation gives CASRMDRGRNSPLHF.

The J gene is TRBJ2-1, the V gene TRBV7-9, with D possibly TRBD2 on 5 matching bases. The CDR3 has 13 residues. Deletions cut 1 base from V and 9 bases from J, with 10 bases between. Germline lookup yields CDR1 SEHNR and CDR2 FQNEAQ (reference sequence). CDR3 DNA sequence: TGTGCCAGCAGCTTAGGACCTCGGGGTGAGCAGTTCTTC. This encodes CASSLGPRGEQFF.

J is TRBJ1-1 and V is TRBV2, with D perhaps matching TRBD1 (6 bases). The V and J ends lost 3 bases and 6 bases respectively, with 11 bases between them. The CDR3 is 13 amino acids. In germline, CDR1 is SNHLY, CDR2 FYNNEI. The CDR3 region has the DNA TGTGCCAGCAGTGAGGGGGCAGTCGCTGAAGCTTTCTTT. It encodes CASSEGAVAEAFF.

The CDR3 spells CASSFGREQFF. The DNA for the CDR3 is TGTGCCAGCAGTTTCGGTCGTGAGCAGTTCTTC. J is TRBJ2-1 and V is TRBV12-3 or TRBV12-4; D is unclear. V was shortened by 3 bases and J by 9 bases, with 6 bases between the two germline ends. CDR3 length: 11 residues.

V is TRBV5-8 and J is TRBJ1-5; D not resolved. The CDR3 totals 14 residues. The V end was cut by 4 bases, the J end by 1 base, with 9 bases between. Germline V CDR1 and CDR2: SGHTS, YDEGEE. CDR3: CASSPDGSNQPQHF. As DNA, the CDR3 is TGTGCCAGCAGCCCCGACGGGAGCAATCAGCCCCAGCATTTT. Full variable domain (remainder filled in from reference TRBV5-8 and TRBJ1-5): EAGVTQSPTHLIKTRGQQATLRCSPISGHTSVYWYQQALGLGLQFLLWYDEGEERNRGNFPPRFSGRQFPNYSSELNVNALELEDSALYLCASSPDGSNQPQHFGDGTRLSIL.

CDR3 in amino acids: CASSYRGLAGKRETQYF. CDR3 nucleotide sequence: TGTGCCAGCAGTTATCGAGGACTAGCAGGGAAAAGGGAGACCCAGTACTTC. This rearrangement joins TRBV6-2 or TRBV6-3 to TRBJ2-5; TRBD2 matches at 8 bases. The germline gives CDR1 MNHEY, CDR2 SVGEGT. The length of the CDR3 is 17 residues. The V and J ends lost 3 bases and 5 bases, in that order; junction bases with no gene match: 14.

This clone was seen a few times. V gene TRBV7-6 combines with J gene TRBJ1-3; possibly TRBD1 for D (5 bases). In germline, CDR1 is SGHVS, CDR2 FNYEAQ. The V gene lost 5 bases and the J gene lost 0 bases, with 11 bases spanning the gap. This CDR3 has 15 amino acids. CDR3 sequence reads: CASSPDTGSGNTIYF. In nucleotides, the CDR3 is TGTGCCAGCAGCCCGGACACCGGCTCTGGAAACACCATATATTTT.

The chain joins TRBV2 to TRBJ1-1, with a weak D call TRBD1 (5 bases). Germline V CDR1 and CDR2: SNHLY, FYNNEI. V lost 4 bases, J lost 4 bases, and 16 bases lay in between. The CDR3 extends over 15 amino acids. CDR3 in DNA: TGTGCCAGCAGTGGGGGGGGAAGGGTTGGCACTGAAGCTTTCTTT. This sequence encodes CASSGGGRVGTEAFF.

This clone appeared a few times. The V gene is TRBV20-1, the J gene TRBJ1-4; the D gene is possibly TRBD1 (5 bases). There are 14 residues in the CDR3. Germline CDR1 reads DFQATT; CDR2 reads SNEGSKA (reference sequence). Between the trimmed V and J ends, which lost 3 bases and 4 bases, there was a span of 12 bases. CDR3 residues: CSASRRDFNEKLFF. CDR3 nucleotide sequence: TGCAGTGCTAGTCGCCGGGACTTTAATGAAAAACTGTTTTTT.

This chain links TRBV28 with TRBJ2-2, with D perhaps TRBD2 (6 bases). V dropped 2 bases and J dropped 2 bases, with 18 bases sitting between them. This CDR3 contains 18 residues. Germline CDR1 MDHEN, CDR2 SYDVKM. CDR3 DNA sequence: TGTGCCAGCAGTTTACCCCTAGGTGGAGGGTCAAACACCGGGGAGCTGTTTTTT. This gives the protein CASSLPLGGGSNTGELFF.

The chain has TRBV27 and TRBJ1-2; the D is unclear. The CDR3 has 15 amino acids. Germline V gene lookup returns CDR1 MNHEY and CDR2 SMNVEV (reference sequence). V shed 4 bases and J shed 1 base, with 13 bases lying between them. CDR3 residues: CASSSSRAGNYGYTF. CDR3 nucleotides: TGTGCCAGCAGTTCCAGCCGGGCGGGTAACTATGGCTACACCTTC.

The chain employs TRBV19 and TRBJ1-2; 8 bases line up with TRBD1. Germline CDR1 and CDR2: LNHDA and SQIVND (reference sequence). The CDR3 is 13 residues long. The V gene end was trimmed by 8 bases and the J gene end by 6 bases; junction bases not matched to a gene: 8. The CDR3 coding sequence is TGTGCCAGTGGAAAAGACAGGGGAGATGGCTACACCTTC. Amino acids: CASGKDRGDGYTF.

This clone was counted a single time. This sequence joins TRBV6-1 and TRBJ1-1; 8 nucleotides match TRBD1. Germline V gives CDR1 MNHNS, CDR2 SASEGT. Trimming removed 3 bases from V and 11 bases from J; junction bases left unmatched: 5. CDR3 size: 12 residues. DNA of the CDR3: TGTGCCAGCAGTGAGGGCAGGGGGCTGGCTTTCTTT. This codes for CASSEGRGLAFF.

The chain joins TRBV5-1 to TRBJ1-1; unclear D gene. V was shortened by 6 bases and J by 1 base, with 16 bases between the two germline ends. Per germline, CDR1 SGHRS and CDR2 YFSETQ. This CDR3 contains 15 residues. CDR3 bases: TGCGCCAGCAAGACTGAGACCCGGGGGAACACTGAAGCTTTCTTT. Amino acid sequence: CASKTETRGNTEAFF.

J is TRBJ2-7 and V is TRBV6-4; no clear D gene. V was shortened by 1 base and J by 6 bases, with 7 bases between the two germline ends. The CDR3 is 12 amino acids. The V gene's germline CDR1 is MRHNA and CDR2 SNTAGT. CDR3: CASSDWAAEQYF. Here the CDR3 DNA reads TGTGCCAGCAGTGACTGGGCAGCCGAGCAGTACTTC.

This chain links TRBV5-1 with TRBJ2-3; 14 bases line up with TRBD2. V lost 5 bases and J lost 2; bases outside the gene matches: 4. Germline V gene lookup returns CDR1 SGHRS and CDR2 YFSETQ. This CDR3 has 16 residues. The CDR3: CASRQGLAGDTDTQYF. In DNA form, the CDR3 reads TGCGCCAGCAGACAGGGACTAGCGGGGGACACAGATACGCAGTATTTT.

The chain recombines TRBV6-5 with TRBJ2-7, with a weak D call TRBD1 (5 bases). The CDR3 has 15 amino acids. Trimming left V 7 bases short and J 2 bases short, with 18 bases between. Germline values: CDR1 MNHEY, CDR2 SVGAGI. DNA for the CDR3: TGTGCCAGCACTTTAGGGCAGGGCAGCCCCTACGAGCAGTACTTC. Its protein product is CASTLGQGSPYEQYF.